This T cell receptor beta chain was observed in a study of blood T cell repertoires in COVID-19. Turning to the study itself: Acute-phase and convalescent COVID-19 samples originated in the United States, Italy and Spain.

The CDR3 spans 16 residues. Trimming shortened V by 0 bases and J by 6 bases, and 14 bases separated the two germline ends. CDR1 SGHTA and CDR2 FQGNSA come from the germline V gene. Original processing methods: Nucleated cell number was recorded as an estimate derived from reference gene primer amplification. Only in-frame clones appear in the TCRdb table, and some are missing; sequencing was by immunoSEQ multiplex PCR. Clone size and V and J calls were adopted from that table, with D and trimming inferred from the DNA. The data hold about 110,000 clones, with approximately 90% observed a single time.

The TCR was taken from a woman aged 80 or over with acute or convalescent COVID-19. The chain joins TRBV7-2 to TRBJ2-2; tentatively, D is TRBD2 (5 bases). Sequencing was carried out using peripheral blood. CDR3 protein: CASSLAVSSLAGELFF. As DNA, the CDR3 is TGTGCCAGCAGCTTAGCTGTGTCTAGCTTGGCCGGGGAGCTGTTTTTT.